The 18 T cell receptor beta chains below were found in one sample sequenced in a study of T cell changes during pregnancy in multiple sclerosis (dated by TCRdb to between 2017 and 2020). The method was the immunoSEQ multiplex PCR assay. The table comes from immuneACCESS by way of TCRdb, which keeps in-frame sequences with V and J called. Part of the clones is missing from these tables; in studies checked, under half for an unresolved V gene and the rest for unknown reasons. The sample table shows around 69,000 clones, and around 91% are seen once. More than 2% of the sample is in the top ten clones. The sample in question was peripheral blood, obtained in the second trimester of pregnancy. All receptors derive from a female donor in good health, enrolled as a control in a pregnancy study.

This chain uses TRBV10-3 with TRBJ2-3; 10 nucleotides align to TRBD2. The CDR3 has 16 residues. The trim removed 8 bases at V and 0 bases at J, leaving 8 bases unmatched. Germline loops: CDR1 ENHRY, CDR2 SYGVKD. The CDR3 protein is CAIWTSGSASTDTQYF. In nucleotides, the CDR3 is TGTGCCATCTGGACTAGCGGAAGTGCTAGCACAGATACGCAGTATTTT.

This chain joins TRBV28 and TRBJ2-7, with 10 nucleotides matching TRBD1. CDR3 length: 16 residues. The V gene end was trimmed by 5 bases and the J gene end by 3 bases; junction bases not matched to a gene: 10. The germline gives CDR1 MDHEN, CDR2 SYDVKM. The CDR3 protein is CASSLTGQGENYEQYF. The CDR3 bases are TGTGCCAGCAGTCTCACCGGACAGGGGGAAAACTACGAGCAGTACTTC.

The chain has TRBV5-1 and TRBJ2-7; no clear D. Trimming stripped 1 base from V and 3 bases from J, with 8 bases between. CDR3 length: 13 amino acids. From germline, CDR1 is SGHRS and CDR2 YFSETQ. The CDR3 protein is CASSLTDNYEQYF. DNA of the CDR3: TGCGCCAGCAGCTTGACTGATAACTACGAGCAGTACTTC. Filled out from reference TRBV5-1 and TRBJ2-7, the complete variable domain reads KAGVTQTPRYLIKTRGQQVTLSCSPISGHRSVSWYQQTPGQGLQFLFEYFSETQRNKGNFPGRFSGRQFSNSRSEMNVSTLELGDSALYLCASSLTDNYEQYFGPGTRLTVT.

The rearrangement links TRBV15 to TRBJ1-3; 8 bases are shared with TRBD1. Germline CDR1 reads LNHNV; CDR2 reads YYDKDF (reference sequence). V was pared by 2 bases and J by 3 bases, with 3 bases of the junction left unmatched. CDR3 length equals 15 residues. CDR3 DNA sequence: TGTGCCACCAGCAGACAGGGGGCATTTGGAAACACCATATATTTT. As protein: CATSRQGAFGNTIYF.

The chain recombines TRBV19 with TRBJ1-1, with 9 nucleotides matching TRBD1. Germline V gene data show CDR1 as LNHDA and CDR2 as SQIVND (reference sequence). The CDR3 runs 15 residues. J lost 0 bases, V lost 3 bases, and 2 bases had no gene match. Written as DNA, the CDR3 is TGTGCCAGTAGTATGGACAGGGGTCTGAACACTGAAGCTTTCTTT. Translation: CASSMDRGLNTEAFF.

This chain joins TRBV7-8 and TRBJ1-4; D gene ambiguous. Germline-derived CDR1 and CDR2 are SGHVS and FQNEAQ. V was pared by 0 bases and J by 8 bases, with 13 bases between. The CDR3 is made up of 15 amino acids. CDR3 loop: CASSLAPGAGEKLFF. Here the CDR3 DNA reads TGTGCCAGCAGCTTAGCGCCGGGTGCCGGGGAAAAACTGTTTTTT. The full variable domain, its missing parts supplied by reference TRBV7-8 and TRBJ1-4, is GAGVSQSPRYKVAKRGQDVALRCDPISGHVSLFWYQQALGQGPEFLTYFQNEAQLDKSGLPSDRFFAERPEGSVSTLKIQRTQQEDSAVYLCASSLAPGAGEKLFFGSGTQLSVL.

DNA of the CDR3: TGCGCCAGCAGCTTGGCCGTGTGGTTAACAGGGGCCCGATCGGAGCAGTACTTC. Protein sequence: CASSLAVWLTGARSEQYF. This chain joins TRBV5-1 and TRBJ2-7; TRBD1 aligns across 7 bases. CDR1 is SGHRS and CDR2 is YFSETQ in the germline V gene. The V and J ends lost 0 bases and 7 bases, in that order; junction bases with no gene match: 19. The CDR3 has 18 residues.

V gene TRBV27 combines with J gene TRBJ2-4, with D possibly matching TRBD2 (6 bases). There are 14 residues in the CDR3. Trimming left V 5 bases short and J 7 bases short, with 15 bases between. Germline-derived CDR1 and CDR2 are MNHEY and SMNVEV (reference sequence). CDR3 coding DNA: TGTGCCAGCAGTCCAGTAGCGGTGGGGAACATTCAGTACTTC. This gives the protein CASSPVAVGNIQYF.

The chain couples TRBV9 to TRBJ2-3; 9 bases fit TRBD2. The V and J ends lost 4 bases and 1 base, in that order; junction bases with no gene match: 7. Germline V gene sequence: CDR1 SGDLS, CDR2 YYNGEE. The CDR3 sequence is 16 residues long. The CDR3 protein is CASSLSGGLGTDTQYF. The CDR3 region has the DNA TGTGCCAGCAGCCTTAGCGGGGGTCTGGGCACAGATACGCAGTATTTT.

The rearrangement uses TRBV2 and TRBJ2-4; a weak D match, TRBD1 (6 bases). The V end lost 8 bases, the J end lost 0 bases, and 14 bases lay between the germline ends. The CDR3 runs 15 residues. Germline-derived CDR1 and CDR2 are SNHLY and FYNNEI. CDR3 in DNA: TGTGCCAGCGCGACAGGCCTGCTAGCCAAAAACATTCAGTACTTC. This encodes CASATGLLAKNIQYF.

DNA of the CDR3: TGTGCCAGCAACCCGGACAGGGCCAGCTATGGCTACACCTTC. Protein product: CASNPDRASYGYTF. This chain joins TRBV6-1 and TRBJ1-2; 8 bases map to TRBD1. The germline CDR1 and CDR2 sequences are MNHNS and SASEGT. Unmatched junction bases numbered 8, after V lost 7 bases and J lost 4 bases. The CDR3 spans 14 residues.

This clone has just a few counts. The gene calls are TRBV10-3 and TRBJ1-2, with 10 bases identical to TRBD1. With 10 bases clipped from V and 1 base from J, the junction kept 6 bases outside the gene matches. In germline, CDR1 is ENHRY, CDR2 SYGVKD. This CDR3 comprises 14 residues. CDR3 sequence reads: CASTGQGVNYGYTF. CDR3 in DNA: TGTGCCAGCACTGGACAGGGGGTTAACTATGGCTACACCTTC.

This clone was found a few times. The V and J genes are TRBV27 and TRBJ2-1; TRBD2 agrees at 11 bases. The V gene's germline CDR1 is MNHEY and CDR2 SMNVEV (reference sequence). This CDR3 is 15 amino acids long. The J segment lost 5 bases and the V segment lost 3 bases, leaving 3 bases of the junction unmatched. The CDR3 loop reads CASSFTGLADNEQFF. The CDR3 nucleotides are TGTGCCAGCAGTTTTACGGGACTAGCGGACAATGAGCAGTTCTTC.

The genes are TRBV27 and TRBJ2-1; 9 nucleotides line up with TRBD2. CDR1 is MNHEY and CDR2 is SMNVEV in the germline V gene (reference sequence). The CDR3 extends over 16 amino acids. The trim removed 1 base at V and 3 bases at J, leaving 4 bases unmatched. This CDR3 is CASSLYASGVYNEQFF. CDR3 bases: TGTGCCAGCAGTTTATATGCTAGCGGGGTCTACAATGAGCAGTTCTTC.

V gene TRBV19 combines with J gene TRBJ2-1; TRBD2 matches at 8 bases. With 8 bases clipped from V and 10 bases from J, the junction kept 13 bases outside the gene matches. Germline lookup yields CDR1 LNHDA and CDR2 SQIVND (reference sequence). The length of the CDR3 is 14 residues. CDR3 region: CASERGAGGGEQFF. In nucleotides, the CDR3 is TGTGCCAGTGAAAGGGGGGCGGGAGGTGGAGAGCAGTTCTTC.

CDR3 sequence: CASSVVGNTGTGEKQYF. Here the CDR3 DNA reads TGTGCCAGCAGCGTAGTCGGGAACACCGGGACAGGGGAAAAACAGTACTTC. V gene TRBV9 combines with J gene TRBJ2-4; 10 nucleotides agree with TRBD1. Trimming at V came to 0 bases and at J to 13 bases, leaving 16 bases not matched to a gene. CDR3 size: 17 residues. Germline CDR1 reads SGDLS; CDR2 reads YYNGEE. Full variable domain (rest looked up from reference TRBV9 and TRBJ2-4): DSGVTQTPKHLITATGQRVTLRCSPRSGDLSVYWYQQSLDQGLQFLIQYYNGEERAKGNILERFSAQQFPDLHSELNLSSLELGDSALYFCASSVVGNTGTGEKQYFGAGTRLSVL.

The chain employs TRBV6-6 and TRBJ1-1; 8 bases align to TRBD1. The CDR3 sequence is 14 residues long. Germline CDR1 MNHNY, CDR2 SVGAGI (reference sequence). J gave up 7 bases and V 8 bases, and 12 bases lay outside the gene matches. The CDR3, as DNA: TGTGCCAGCTCCAGGGGGCGCCCCTTTGGTGAAGCTTTCTTT. This gives the protein CASSRGRPFGEAFF.

V and J are TRBV9 and TRBJ2-3, with 8 nucleotides matching TRBD2. CDR1 and CDR2 (germline): SGDLS, YYNGEE. The CDR3 contains 15 residues. V shed 5 bases, J shed 2 bases, and the junction held 7 bases outside the gene matches. This CDR3 reads CASSRIGRVTDTQYF. The CDR3, as DNA: TGTGCCAGCAGTCGTATCGGGAGGGTCACAGATACGCAGTATTTT.